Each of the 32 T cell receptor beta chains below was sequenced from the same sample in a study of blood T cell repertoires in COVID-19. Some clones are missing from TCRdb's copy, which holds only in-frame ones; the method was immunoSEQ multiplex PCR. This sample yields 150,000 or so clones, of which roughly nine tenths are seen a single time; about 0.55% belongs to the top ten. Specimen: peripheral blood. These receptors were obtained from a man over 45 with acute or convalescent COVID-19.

The CDR3 DNA is TGTGCCAGCAGCGTAGACTCGGGGTCTGGAAACACCATATATTTT. It specifies CASSVDSGSGNTIYF. This rearrangement joins TRBV9 to TRBJ1-3; D not certain. Trimming pared 0 bases from V and 1 base from J, leaving 8 bases between. From germline, CDR1 is SGDLS and CDR2 YYNGEE. CDR3 length equals 15 residues.

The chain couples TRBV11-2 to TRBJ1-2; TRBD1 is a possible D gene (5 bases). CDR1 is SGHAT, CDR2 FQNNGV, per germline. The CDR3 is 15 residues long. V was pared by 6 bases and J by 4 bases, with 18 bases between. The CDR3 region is CASSTLRGAGYGYTF. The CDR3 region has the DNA TGTGCCAGCAGTACTCTGCGGGGCGCGGGCTATGGCTACACCTTC.

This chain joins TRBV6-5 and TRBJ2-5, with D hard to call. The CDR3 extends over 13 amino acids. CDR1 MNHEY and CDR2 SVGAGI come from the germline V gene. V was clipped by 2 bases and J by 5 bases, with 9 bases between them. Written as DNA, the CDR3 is TGTGCCAGCAGTTACAGCACCGCCGAGACCCAGTACTTC. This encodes CASSYSTAETQYF.

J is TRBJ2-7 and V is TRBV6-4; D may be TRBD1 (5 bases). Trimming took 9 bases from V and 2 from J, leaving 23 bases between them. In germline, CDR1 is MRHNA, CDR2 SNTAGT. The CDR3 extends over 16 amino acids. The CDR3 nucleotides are TGTGCCAGTAGGGGATGGGCGGACCGAATCACCTACGAGCAGTACTTC. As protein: CASRGWADRITYEQYF.

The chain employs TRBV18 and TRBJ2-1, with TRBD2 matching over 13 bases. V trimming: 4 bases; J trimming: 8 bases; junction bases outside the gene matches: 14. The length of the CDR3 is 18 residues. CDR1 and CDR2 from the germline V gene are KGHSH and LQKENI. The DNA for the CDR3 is TGTGCCAGCTCACGCATAACTAGCGGGGGGGCCTCTATACATGAGCAGTTCTTC. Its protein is CASSRITSGGASIHEQFF.

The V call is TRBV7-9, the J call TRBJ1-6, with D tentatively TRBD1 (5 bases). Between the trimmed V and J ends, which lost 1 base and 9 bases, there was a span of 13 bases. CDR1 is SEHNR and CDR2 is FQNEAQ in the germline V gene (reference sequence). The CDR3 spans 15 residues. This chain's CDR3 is CASSLDSPGVSPLHF. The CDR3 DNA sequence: TGTGCCAGCAGCTTAGACAGCCCGGGGGTTTCACCCCTCCACTTT.

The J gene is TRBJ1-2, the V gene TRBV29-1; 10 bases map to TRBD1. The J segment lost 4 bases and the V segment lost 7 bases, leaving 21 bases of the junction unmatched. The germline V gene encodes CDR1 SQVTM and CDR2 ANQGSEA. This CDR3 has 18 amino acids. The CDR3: CSAYFPGTGDTSTYGYTF. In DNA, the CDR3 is TGCAGCGCTTATTTCCCCGGGACAGGGGATACTTCAACCTATGGCTACACCTTC.

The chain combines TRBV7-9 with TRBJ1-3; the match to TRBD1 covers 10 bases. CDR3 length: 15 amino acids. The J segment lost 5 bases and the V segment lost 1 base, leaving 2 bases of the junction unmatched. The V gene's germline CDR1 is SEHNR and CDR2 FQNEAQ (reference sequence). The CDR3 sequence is CASSLGQGARNTIYF. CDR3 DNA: TGTGCCAGCAGCTTAGGACAGGGGGCCAGAAACACCATATATTTT. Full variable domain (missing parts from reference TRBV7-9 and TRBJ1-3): DTGVSQNPRHKITKRGQNVTFRCDPISEHNRLYWYRQTLGQGPEFLTYFQNEAQLEKSRLLSDRFSAERPKGSFSTLEIQRTEQGDSAMYLCASSLGQGARNTIYFGEGSWLTVV.

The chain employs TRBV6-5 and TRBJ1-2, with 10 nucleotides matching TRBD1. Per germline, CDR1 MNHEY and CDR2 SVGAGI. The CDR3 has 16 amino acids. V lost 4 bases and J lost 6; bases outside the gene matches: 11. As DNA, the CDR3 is TGTGCCAGCAGTTCCCACCGGGACAGGGGCCCGAATGGCTACACCTTC. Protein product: CASSSHRDRGPNGYTF.

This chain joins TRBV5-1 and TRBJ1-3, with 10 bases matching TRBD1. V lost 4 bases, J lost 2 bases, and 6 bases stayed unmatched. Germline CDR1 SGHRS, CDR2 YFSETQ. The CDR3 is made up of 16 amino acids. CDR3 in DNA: TGCGCCAGCAGCCCATGGACAGGGGGTGCTGGAAACACCATATATTTT. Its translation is CASSPWTGGAGNTIYF.

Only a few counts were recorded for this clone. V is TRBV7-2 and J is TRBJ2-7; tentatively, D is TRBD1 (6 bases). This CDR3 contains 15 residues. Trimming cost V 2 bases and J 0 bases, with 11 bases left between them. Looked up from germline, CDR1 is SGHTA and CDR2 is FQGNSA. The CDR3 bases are TGTGCCAGCAGCTTATTAGGACAGAGCTCCTACGAGCAGTACGTC. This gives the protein CASSLLGQSSYEQYV.

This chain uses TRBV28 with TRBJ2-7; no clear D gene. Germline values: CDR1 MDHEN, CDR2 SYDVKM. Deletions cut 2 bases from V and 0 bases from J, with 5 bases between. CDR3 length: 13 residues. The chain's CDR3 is CASSLTPSYEQYF. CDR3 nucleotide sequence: TGTGCCAGCAGTTTAACACCCTCCTACGAGCAGTACTTC.

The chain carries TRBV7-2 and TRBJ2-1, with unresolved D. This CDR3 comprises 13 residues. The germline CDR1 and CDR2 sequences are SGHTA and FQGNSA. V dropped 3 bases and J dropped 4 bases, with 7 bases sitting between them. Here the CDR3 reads CASSFTAYNEQFF. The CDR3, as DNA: TGTGCCAGCAGCTTCACAGCATACAATGAGCAGTTCTTC.

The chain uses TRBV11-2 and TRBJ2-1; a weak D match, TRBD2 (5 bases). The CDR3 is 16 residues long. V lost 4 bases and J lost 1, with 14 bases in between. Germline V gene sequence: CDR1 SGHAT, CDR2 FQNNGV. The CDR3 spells CASSSRATLSYNEQFF. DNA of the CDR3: TGTGCCAGCAGCTCGCGGGCAACACTATCCTACAATGAGCAGTTCTTC.

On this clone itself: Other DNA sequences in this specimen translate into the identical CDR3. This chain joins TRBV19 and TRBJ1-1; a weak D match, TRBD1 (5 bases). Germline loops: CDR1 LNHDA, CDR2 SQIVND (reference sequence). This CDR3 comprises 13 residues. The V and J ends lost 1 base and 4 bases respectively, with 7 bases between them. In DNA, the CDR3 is TGTGCCAGTAGTATAGCAGGGTCCACTGAAGCTTTCTTT. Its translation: CASSIAGSTEAFF. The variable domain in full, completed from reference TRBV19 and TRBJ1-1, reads DGGITQSPKYLFRKEGQNVTLSCEQNLNHDAMYWYRQDPGQGLRLIYYSQIVNDFQKGDIAEGYSVSREKKESFPLTVTSAQKNPTAFYLCASSIAGSTEAFFGQGTRLTVV.

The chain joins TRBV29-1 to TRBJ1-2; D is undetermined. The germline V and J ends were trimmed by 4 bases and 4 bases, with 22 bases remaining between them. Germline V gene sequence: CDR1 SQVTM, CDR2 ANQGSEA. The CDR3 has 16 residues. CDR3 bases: TGCAGCGTTGCCCTCCGACATGGTGGAATCCCCTATGGCTACACCTTC. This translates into CSVALRHGGIPYGYTF. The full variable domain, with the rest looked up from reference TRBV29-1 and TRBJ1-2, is SAVISQKPSRDICQRGTSLTIQCQVDSQVTMMFWYRQQPGQSLTLIATANQGSEATYESGFVIDKFPISRPNLTFSTLTVSNMSPEDSSIYLCSVALRHGGIPYGYTFGSGTRLTVV.

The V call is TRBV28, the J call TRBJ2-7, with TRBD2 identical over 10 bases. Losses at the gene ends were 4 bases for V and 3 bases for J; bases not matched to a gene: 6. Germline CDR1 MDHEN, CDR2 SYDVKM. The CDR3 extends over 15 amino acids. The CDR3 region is CASSSPGLAVYEQYV. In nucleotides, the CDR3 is TGTGCCAGCAGTTCCCCCGGACTAGCGGTCTACGAGCAGTACGTC.

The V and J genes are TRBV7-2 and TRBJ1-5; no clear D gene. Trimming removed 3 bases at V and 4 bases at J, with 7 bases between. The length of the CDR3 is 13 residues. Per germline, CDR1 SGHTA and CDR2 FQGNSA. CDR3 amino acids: CASSLAANQPQHF. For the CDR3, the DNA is TGTGCCAGCAGCTTGGCGGCTAATCAGCCCCAGCATTTT.

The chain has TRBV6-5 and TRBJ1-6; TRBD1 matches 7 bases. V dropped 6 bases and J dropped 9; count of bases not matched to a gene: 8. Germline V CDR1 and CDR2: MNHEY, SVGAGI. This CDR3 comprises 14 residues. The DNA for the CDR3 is TGTGCCAGCAGCTGGGACAGTAATAGTTCACCCCTCCACTTT. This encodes CASSWDSNSSPLHF.

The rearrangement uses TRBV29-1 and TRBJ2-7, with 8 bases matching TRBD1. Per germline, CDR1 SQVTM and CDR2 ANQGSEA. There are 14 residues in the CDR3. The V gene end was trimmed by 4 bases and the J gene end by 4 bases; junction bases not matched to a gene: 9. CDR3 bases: TGCAGCGTTGTTTTTGGGACAGGTTCGTACGAGCAGTACTTC. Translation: CSVVFGTGSYEQYF.

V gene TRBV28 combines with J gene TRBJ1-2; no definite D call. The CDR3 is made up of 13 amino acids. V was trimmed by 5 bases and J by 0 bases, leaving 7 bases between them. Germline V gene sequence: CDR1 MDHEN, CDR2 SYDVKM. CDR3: CASSPTTNYGYTF. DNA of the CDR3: TGTGCCAGCAGTCCGACAACTAACTATGGCTACACCTTC.

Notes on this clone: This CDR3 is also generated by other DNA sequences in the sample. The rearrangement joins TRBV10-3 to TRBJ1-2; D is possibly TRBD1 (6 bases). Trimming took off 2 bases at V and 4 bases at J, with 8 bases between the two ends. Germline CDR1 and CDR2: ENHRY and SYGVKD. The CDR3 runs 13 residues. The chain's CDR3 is CAISEGGLYGYTF. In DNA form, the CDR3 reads TGTGCCATCAGTGAGGGGGGCCTCTATGGCTACACCTTC.

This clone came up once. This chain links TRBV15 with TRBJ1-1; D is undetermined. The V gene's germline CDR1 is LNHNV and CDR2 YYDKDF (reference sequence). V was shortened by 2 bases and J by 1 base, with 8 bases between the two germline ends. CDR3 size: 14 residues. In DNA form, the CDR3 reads TGTGCCACCAGCAGAATTTCAGGGAACACTGAAGCTTTCTTT. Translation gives CATSRISGNTEAFF.

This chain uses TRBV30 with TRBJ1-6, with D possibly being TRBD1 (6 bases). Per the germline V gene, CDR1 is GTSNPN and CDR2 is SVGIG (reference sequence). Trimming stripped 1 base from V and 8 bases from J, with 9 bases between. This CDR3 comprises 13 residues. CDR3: CAWSAQGYSPLHF. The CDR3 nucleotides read TGTGCCTGGAGTGCTCAGGGGTATTCACCCCTCCACTTT.

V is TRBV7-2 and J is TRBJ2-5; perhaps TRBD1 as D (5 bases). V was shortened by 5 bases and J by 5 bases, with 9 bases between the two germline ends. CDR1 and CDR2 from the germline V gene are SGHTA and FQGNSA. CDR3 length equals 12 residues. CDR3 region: CASSPNRETQYF. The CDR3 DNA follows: TGTGCCAGCAGCCCAAACAGGGAGACCCAGTACTTC.

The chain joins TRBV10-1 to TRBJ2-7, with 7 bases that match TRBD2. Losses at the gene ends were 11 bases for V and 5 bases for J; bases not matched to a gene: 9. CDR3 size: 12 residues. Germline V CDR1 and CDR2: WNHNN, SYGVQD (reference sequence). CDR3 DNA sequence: TGCGCCGCCTCTCCGGGGGGAAACGAGCAGTACGTC. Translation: CAASPGGNEQYV.

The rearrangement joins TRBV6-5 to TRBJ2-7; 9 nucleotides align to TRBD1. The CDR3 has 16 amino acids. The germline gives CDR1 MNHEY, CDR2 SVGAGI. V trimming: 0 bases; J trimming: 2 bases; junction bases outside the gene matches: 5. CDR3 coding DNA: TGTGCCAGCAGTTACTCGGCACAGGGGGCCACCTACGAGCAGTACGTC. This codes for CASSYSAQGATYEQYV.

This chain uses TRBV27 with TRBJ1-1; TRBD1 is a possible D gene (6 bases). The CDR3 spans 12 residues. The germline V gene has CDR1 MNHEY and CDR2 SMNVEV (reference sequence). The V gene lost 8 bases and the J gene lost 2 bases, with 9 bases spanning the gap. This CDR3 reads CASGTTNTEAFF. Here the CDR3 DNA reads TGTGCCAGCGGGACAACCAACACTGAAGCTTTCTTT.

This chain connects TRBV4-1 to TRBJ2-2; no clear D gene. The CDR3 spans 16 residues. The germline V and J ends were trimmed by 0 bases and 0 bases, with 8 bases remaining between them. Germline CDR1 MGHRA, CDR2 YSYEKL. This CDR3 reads CASSQESVANTGELFF. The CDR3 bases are TGCGCCAGCAGCCAAGAGTCCGTAGCGAACACCGGGGAGCTGTTTTTT.

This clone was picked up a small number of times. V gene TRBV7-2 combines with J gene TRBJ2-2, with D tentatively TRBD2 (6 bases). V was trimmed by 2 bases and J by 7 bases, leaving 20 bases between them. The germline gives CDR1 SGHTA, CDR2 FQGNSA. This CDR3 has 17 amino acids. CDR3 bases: TGTGCCAGCAGCTTAACCCCTTCGGGAGCAGGGAACGGGGAGCTGTTTTTT. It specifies CASSLTPSGAGNGELFF.

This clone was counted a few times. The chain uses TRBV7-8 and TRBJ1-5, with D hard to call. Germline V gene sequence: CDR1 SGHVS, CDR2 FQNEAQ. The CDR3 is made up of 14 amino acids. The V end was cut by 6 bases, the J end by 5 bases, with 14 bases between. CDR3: CASSNRRGDQPQHF. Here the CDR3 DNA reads TGTGCCAGCAGTAATAGACGGGGAGATCAGCCCCAGCATTTT.

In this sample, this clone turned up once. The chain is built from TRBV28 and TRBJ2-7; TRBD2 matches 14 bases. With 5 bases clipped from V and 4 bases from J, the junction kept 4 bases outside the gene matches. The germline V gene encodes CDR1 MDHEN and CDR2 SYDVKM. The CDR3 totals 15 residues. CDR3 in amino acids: CASSGLAGGGYEQYF. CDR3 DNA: TGTGCCAGCAGTGGACTAGCGGGAGGCGGGTACGAGCAGTACTTC.